The T cell receptor (beta chain) described here comes from a study of shared clonotypes between healthy human individuals (dated by TCRdb to about 2020). With regard to the full study: The cohort included a few men and a couple of women between 18 and 49 years of age. For each donor, CD4 naive and CD4 memory were each given three plates, CD8 naive was given two plates, and CD8 memory was given one plate. Blood TCR repertoires of several healthy adults were deeply sequenced to estimate repertoire size and the extent of clonotype sharing between individuals. To increase sequencing depth and limit assay-specific biases, TCR repertoire library preparation and sequencing were carried out by different laboratories using diverse techniques. Each donor's leukapheresis produced roughly between about 0.8 and 10 billion PBMCs. Overall study results and their limits: Across a few donors, around 5% of naive CD4, roughly 3.3% of naive CD8, 2% to 2.5% of memory CD4, and approximately 0.4% of memory CD8 clonotypes were shared. Naive subsets generally had larger estimated clonotype richness than memory subsets. Higher generation probabilities were observed for clonotypes shared by all four sorted-subset donors than for non-shared clonotypes. Even with the large sequencing depth, rarefaction of the sorted-subset datasets indicated that sequencing was incomplete. The small number of donors limited the genetic and exposure-history diversity represented. Pairwise subsampling led to the expectation that sequencing depth would affect the degree of clonotype sharing among donors. Sampling was restricted to blood, and TCR repertoires in tissue are likely to differ from TCR repertoires in blood.

The donors were healthy, HIV-negative adults with no recently reported acute infections or vaccinations. Every donor was a Caucasian adult living in Nashville, Tennessee, USA. Magnetic negative selection was used to enrich CD4+ T cells, after which naive cells were positively selected on CD45RA and the negative fraction became the memory subset. Blood was obtained by leukapheresis, after which PBMCs were separated by Ficoll-Histopaque density gradient centrifugation and cryopreserved in liquid nitrogen vapor phase. Analytical flow cytometry was used to check the purity and quantity of each magnetically sorted T cell population. Each sorted fraction had its genomic DNA isolated and then quantified by UV absorbance on a Nanodrop 2000c. Using the deep immunoSEQ assay, TCR CDR3 regions were amplified from genomic DNA by multiplex PCR. Extracted genomic DNA from each cell subset was spread evenly across all wells of several immunoSEQ 96-well plates, with each plate serving as a replicate. Each replicate PCR for sorted subsets received about 220 ng genomic DNA, equal to some 32,000 T cell genomes. The purified libraries were quantified using a Qubit 3.0 fluorometer, sized with a Bioanalyzer 2100, and then quantified again using the KAPA Library Quantification kit. Every immunoSEQ 96-well plate was sequenced on a separate single-read 150-cycle Illumina NextSeq 550 flow cell. Concerning the study's data processing: The immunoSEQ output contained only junctional sequences without quality scores, so filtering could not match that applied to full-length reads. Sequences were annotated with PyIR, a Python wrapper for IgBLAST v1.9, and V/J genes and CDR3 were assigned using IMGT germline references. Any read was removed if the V/J assignment was weak (E-value above 1e-6), the CDR3 was missing, or the read contained stop codons, out-of-frame junctions, or ambiguous translated residues. V3J clonotypes were defined as sequences sharing an identical inferred V gene, J gene, and CDR3 amino acid sequence. The percentage overlap between two repertoires was calculated by dividing the number of shared unique clonotypes by the size of the smaller repertoire. Three approaches were used to assess repertoire richness: RTK rarefaction, the Chao1 estimator, and Recon v2.1 estimates of unobserved clonotypes. For all TCRbeta clonotypes obtained by the gDNA method from a few donors, generation probabilities were computed with OLGA. TCRdb re-hosts the immuneACCESS table, in-frame sequences only. Its copies lack some clones; in the studies checked, an unresolved V gene accounts for under half of them, and the cause for the rest is not known. The DNA was the basis for D and trimming; V, J and clone size are from that table. This sample is represented by 2 million to 2.5 million clones; approximately 94% of them were singletons. Of the sample, around 0.13% falls within the top ten clones.

The CDR3 spans 14 residues, from the cysteine through the phenylalanine. CDR3 DNA only is kept here, 42 bases in frame from base 1. Reading the germline V gene (reference sequence) gives CDR1 SEHNR and CDR2 FQNEAQ. At the junction V is shortened by 5 bases and J by 7 bases, with 14 bases in between. Regarding this clone: No cognate antigen has been identified for it. There are no base qualities to consult, and no much larger clone falls within one base.

What was sequenced was naive CD4+ T cells sorted from blood. The sample's cell subset or site label is to be understood as: CD45RA+ positively selected. The sequence came from a young man in good health. Recombination linked TRBV7-9 to TRBJ1-4; TRBD1 is a possible D gene, resting on 6 matching bases. The sequenced DNA is TGTGCCAGCAGCCAGGGGACGGAGAGTGAAAAACTGTTTTTT. Its protein is CASSQGTESEKLFF. When the CDR3 is completed using the reference TRBV7-9 and TRBJ1-4 genes on either side, the full variable domain is DTGVSQNPRHKITKRGQNVTFRCDPISEHNRLYWYRQTLGQGPEFLTYFQNEAQLEKSRLLSDRFSAERPKGSFSTLEIQRTEQGDSAMYLCASSQGTESEKLFFGSGTQLSVL.